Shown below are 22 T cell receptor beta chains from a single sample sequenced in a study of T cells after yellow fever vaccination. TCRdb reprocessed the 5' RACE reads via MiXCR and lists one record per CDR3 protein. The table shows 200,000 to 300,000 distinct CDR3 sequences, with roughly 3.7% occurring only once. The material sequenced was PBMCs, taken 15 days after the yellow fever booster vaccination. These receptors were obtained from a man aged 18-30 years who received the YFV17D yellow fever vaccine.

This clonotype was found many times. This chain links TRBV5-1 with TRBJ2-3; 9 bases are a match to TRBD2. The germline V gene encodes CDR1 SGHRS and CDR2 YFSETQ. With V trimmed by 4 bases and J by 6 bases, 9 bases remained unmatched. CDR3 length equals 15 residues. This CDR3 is CASSPEASGVDTQYF. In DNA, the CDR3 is TGCGCCAGCAGCCCGGAGGCTAGCGGGGTTGATACGCAGTATTTT.

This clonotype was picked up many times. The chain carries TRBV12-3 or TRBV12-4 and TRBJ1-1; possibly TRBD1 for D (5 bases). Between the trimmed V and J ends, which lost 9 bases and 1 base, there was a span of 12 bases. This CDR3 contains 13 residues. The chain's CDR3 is CASIGTGNTEAFF. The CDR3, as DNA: TGTGCCAGTATCGGGACGGGGAACACTGAAGCTTTCTTT.

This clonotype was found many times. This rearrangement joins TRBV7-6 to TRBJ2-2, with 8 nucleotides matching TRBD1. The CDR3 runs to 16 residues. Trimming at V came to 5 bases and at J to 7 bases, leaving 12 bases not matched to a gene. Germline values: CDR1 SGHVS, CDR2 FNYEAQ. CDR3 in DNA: TGTGCCAGCAGCACACCAGGGGGCCGTAGGAACGGGGAGCTGTTTTTT. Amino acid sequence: CASSTPGGRRNGELFF.

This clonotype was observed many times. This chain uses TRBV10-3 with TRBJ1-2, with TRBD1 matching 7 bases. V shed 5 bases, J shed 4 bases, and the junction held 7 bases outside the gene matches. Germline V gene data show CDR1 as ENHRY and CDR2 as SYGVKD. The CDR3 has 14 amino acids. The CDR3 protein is CAISPRTGSYGYTF. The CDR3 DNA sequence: TGTGCCATCAGTCCCCGGACAGGAAGCTATGGCTACACCTTC.

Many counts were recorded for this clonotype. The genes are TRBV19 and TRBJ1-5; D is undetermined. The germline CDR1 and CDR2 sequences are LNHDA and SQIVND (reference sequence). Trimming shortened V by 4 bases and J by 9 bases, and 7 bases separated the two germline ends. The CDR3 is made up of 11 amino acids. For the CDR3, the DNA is TGTGCCAGTAGTACCGACGGGCCCCAGCATTTT. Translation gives CASSTDGPQHF.

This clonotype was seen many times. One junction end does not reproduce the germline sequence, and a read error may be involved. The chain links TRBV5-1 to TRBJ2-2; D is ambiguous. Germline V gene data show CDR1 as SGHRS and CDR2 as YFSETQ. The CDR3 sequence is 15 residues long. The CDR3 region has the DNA TGTGCCAGCAGCTTAGGAGCGTCCAACACCGGGGAGCTGTTTTTT. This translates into CASSLGASNTGELFF. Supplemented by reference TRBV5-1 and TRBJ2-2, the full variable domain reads KAGVTQTPRYLIKTRGQQVTLSCSPISGHRSVSWYQQTPGQGLQFLFEYFSETQRNKGNFPGRFSGRQFSNSRSEMNVSTLELGDSALYLCASSLGASNTGELFFGEGSRLTVL.

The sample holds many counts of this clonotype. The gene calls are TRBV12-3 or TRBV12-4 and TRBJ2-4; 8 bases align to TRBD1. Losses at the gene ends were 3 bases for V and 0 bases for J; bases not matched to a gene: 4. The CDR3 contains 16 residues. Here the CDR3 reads CASSFRQGRAKNIQYF. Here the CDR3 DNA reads TGTGCCAGCAGTTTTCGACAGGGGAGAGCCAAAAACATTCAGTACTTC.

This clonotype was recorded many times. DNA of the CDR3: TGCGCCAGCAACGCCGGGACAGCTACGGATACGCAGTATTTT. Translating it yields CASNAGTATDTQYF. V and J are TRBV5-1 and TRBJ2-3; 7 bases match TRBD1. The CDR3 is 14 residues long. Germline V lookup: CDR1 SGHRS, CDR2 YFSETQ. V dropped 6 bases and J dropped 6; count of bases not matched to a gene: 10.

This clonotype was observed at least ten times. The chain's CDR3 is CASSLNGAYSNQPQHF. The CDR3 nucleotides read TGTGCCAGCAGCTTAAATGGGGCTTATAGCAATCAGCCCCAGCATTTT. The gene calls are TRBV7-2 and TRBJ1-5, with D perhaps matching TRBD1 (5 bases). Germline CDR1 and CDR2: SGHTA and FQGNSA. The length of the CDR3 is 16 residues. The ends were cut back, 2 bases at V and 0 bases at J, with 11 bases in the middle.

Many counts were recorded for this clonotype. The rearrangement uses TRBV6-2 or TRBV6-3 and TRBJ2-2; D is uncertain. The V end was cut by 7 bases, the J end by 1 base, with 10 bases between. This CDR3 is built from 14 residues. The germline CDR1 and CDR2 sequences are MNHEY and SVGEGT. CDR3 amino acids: CASTPDWNTGELFF. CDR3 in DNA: TGTGCCAGCACCCCAGACTGGAACACCGGGGAGCTGTTTTTT.

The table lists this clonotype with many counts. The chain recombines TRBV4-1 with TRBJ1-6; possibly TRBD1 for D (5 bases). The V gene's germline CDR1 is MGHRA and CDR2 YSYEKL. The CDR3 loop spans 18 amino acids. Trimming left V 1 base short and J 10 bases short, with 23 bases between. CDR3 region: CASSQALTARRKGSPLHF. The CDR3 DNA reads TGCGCCAGCAGCCAAGCTTTGACAGCTAGGCGAAAAGGCTCACCCCTCCACTTT.

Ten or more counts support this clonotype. This chain's CDR3 is CASSLVGSSGANVLTF. CDR3 nucleotides: TGCGCCAGCAGCTTGGTCGGGAGCTCTGGGGCCAACGTCCTGACTTTC. The chain employs TRBV5-1 and TRBJ2-6, with TRBD2 as a possible D gene (6 bases). Germline V CDR1 and CDR2: SGHRS, YFSETQ. The germline V and J ends were trimmed by 0 bases and 0 bases, with 7 bases remaining between them. CDR3 length: 16 amino acids.

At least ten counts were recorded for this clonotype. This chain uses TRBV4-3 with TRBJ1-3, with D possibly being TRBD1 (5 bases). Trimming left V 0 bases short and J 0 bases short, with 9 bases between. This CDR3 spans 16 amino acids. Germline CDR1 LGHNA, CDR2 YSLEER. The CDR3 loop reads CASSQDGGSSGNTIYF. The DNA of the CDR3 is TGCGCCAGCAGCCAAGACGGGGGGAGCTCTGGAAACACCATATATTTT.

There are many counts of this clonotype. The CDR3 here is CASSTGRLAGGVNEQFF. CDR3 bases: TGCGCCAGCAGCACCGGCAGACTAGCGGGGGGGGTAAATGAGCAGTTCTTC. V usage is TRBV5-1 and J usage is TRBJ2-1, with 14 nucleotides matching TRBD2. CDR3 length: 17 amino acids. Germline CDR1 and CDR2: SGHRS and YFSETQ. With 4 bases clipped from V and 7 bases from J, the junction kept 10 bases outside the gene matches.

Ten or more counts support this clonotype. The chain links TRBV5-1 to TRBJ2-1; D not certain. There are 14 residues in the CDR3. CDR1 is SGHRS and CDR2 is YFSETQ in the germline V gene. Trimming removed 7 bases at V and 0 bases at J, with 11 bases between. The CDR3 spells CASRPESSYNEQFF. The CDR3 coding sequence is TGCGCCAGCCGCCCAGAAAGCTCCTACAATGAGCAGTTCTTC.

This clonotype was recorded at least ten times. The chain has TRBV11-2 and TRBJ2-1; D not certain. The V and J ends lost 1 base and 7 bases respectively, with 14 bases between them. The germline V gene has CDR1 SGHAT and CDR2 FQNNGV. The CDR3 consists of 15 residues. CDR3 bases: TGTGCCAGCAGCTTAGGGGCGAATCGGTGGAATGAGCAGTTCTTC. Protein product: CASSLGANRWNEQFF.

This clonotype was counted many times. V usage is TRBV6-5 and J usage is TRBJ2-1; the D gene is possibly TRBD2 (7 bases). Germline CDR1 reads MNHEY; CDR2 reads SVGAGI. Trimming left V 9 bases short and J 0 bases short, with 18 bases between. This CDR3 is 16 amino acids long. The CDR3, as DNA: TGTGCCAGTCTAAAGGGGGGGTATAGCTCCTACAATGAGCAGTTCTTC. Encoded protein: CASLKGGYSSYNEQFF.

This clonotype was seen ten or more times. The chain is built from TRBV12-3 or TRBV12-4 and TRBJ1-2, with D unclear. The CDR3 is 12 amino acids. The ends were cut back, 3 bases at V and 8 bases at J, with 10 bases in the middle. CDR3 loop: CASSLRAQGYTF. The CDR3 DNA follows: TGTGCCAGCAGTTTGAGGGCACAAGGCTACACCTTC.

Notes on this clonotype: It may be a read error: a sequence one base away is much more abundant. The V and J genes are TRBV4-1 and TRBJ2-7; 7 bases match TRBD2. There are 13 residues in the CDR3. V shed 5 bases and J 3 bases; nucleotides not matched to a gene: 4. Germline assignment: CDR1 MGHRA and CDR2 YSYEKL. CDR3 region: CASSGGGRYEQYF. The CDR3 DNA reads TGCGCCAGCAGCGGGGGGGGACGCTACGAGCAGTACTTC.

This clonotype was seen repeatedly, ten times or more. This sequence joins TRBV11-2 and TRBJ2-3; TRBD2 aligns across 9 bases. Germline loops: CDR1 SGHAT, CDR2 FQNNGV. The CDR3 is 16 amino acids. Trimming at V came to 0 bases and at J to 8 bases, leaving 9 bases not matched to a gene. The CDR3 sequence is CASSLDPSGAIATQYF. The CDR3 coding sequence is TGTGCCAGCAGCTTAGATCCTAGCGGGGCAATAGCTACGCAGTATTTT. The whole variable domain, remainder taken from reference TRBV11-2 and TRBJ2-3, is EAGVAQSPRYKIIEKRQSVAFWCNPISGHATLYWYQQILGQGPKLLIQFQNNGVVDDSQLPKDRFSAERLKGVDSTLKIQPAKLEDSAVYLCASSLDPSGAIATQYFGPGTRLTVL.

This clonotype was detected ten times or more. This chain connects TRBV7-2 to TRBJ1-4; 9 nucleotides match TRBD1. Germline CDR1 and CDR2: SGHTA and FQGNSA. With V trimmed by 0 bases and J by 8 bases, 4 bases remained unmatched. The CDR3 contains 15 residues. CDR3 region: CASSLATGTGEKLFF. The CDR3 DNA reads TGTGCCAGCAGCTTAGCAACCGGGACAGGGGAAAAACTGTTTTTT.

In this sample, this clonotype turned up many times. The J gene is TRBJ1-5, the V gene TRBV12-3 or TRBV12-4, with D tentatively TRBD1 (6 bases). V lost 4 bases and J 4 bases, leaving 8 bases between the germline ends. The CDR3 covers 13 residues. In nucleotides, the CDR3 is TGTGCCAGCAGTTGGGACATTAATCAGCCCCAGCATTTT. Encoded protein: CASSWDINQPQHF.